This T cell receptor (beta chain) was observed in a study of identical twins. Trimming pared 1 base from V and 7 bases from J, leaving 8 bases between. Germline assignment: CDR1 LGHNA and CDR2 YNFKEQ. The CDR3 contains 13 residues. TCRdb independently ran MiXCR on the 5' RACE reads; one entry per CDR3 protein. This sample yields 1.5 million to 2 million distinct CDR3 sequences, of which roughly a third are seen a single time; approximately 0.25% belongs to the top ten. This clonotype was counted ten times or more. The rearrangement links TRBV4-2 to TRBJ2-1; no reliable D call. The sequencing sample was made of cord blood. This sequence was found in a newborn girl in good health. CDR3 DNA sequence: TGTGCCAGCAGCCAAGCGATCAGAAATGAGCAGTTCTTC. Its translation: CASSQAIRNEQFF.